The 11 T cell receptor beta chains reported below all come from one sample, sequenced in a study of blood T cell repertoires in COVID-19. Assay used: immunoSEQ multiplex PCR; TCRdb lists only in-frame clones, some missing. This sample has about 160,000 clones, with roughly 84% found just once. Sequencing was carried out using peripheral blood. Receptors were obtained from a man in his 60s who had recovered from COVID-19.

In DNA, the CDR3 is TGTGCCAGCAGCTTACTAGCGGGGGAAGGGGAGACCCAGTACTTC. Its translation is CASSLLAGEGETQYF. The chain has TRBV11-1 and TRBJ2-5, with 10 bases identical to TRBD2. Germline-derived CDR1 and CDR2 are SGHAT and FQDESV (reference sequence). After removal of 2 bases from V and 5 bases from J, the junction contained 5 bases not matched to a gene. The length of the CDR3 is 15 residues.

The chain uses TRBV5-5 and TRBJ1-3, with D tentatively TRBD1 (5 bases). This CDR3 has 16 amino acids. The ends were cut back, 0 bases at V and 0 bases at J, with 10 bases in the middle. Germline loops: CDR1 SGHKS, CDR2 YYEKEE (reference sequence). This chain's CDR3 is CASSLEGQFSGNTIYF. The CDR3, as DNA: TGTGCCAGCAGCTTGGAGGGGCAATTCTCTGGAAACACCATATATTTT. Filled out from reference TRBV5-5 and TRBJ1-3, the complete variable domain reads DAGVTQSPTHLIKTRGQQVTLRCSPISGHKSVSWYQQVLGQGPQFIFQYYEKEERGRGNFPDRFSARQFPNYSSELNVNALLLGDSALYLCASSLEGQFSGNTIYFGEGSWLTVV.

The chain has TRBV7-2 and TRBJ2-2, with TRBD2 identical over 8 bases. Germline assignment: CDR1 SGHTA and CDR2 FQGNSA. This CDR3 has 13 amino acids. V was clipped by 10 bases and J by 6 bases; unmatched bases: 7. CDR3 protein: CATGLVRSGELFF. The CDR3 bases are TGTGCCACGGGACTAGTTCGTTCCGGGGAGCTGTTTTTT.

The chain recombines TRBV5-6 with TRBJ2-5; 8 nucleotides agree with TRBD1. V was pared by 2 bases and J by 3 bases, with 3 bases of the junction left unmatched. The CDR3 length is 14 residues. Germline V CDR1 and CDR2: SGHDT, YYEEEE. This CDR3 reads CASSFPGQEETQYF. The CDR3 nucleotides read TGTGCCAGCAGCTTCCCGGGACAGGAAGAGACCCAGTACTTC.

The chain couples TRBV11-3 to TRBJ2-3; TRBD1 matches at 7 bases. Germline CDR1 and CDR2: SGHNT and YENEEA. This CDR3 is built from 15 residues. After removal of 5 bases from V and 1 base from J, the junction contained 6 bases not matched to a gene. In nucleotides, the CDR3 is TGTGCCAGCAGCCAGAGAGGGGGCGGCACAGATACGCAGTATTTT. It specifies CASSQRGGGTDTQYF. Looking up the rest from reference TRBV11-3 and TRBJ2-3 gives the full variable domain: EAGVVQSPRYKIIEKKQPVAFWCNPISGHNTLYWYLQNLGQGPELLIRYENEEAVDDSQLPKDRFSAERLKGVDSTLKIQPAELGDSAVYLCASSQRGGGTDTQYFGPGTRLTVL.

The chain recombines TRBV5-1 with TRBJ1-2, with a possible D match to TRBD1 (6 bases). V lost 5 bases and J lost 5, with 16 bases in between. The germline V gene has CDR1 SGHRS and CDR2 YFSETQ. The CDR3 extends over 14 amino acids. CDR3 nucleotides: TGCGCCAGCAGATTGTCCACCACAGGGTATGGCTACACCTTC. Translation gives CASRLSTTGYGYTF.

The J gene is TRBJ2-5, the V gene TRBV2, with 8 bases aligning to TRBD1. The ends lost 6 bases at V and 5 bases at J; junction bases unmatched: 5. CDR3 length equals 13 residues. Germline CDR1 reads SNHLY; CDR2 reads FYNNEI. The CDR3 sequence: CASRGQAGETQYF. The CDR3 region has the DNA TGTGCCAGCAGGGGACAGGCTGGCGAGACCCAGTACTTC.

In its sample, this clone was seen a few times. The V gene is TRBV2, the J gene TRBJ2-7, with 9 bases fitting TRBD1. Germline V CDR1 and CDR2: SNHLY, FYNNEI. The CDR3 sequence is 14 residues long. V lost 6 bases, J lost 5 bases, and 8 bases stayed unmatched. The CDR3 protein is CASRRTGVPHEQYF. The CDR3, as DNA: TGTGCCAGCAGGAGGACAGGGGTTCCACACGAGCAGTACTTC.

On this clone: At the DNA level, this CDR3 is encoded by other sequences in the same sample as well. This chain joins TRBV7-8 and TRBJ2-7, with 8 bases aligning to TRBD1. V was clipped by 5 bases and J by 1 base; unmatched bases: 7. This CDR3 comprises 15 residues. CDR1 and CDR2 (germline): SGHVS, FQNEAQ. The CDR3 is CASSPHGQGSYEQYF. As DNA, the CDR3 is TGTGCCAGCAGCCCACACGGACAGGGATCCTACGAGCAGTACTTC.

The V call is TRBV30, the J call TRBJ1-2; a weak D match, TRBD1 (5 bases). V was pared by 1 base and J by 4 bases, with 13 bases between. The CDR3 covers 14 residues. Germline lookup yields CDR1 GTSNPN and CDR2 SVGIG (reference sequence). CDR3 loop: CAWSDPNRIYGYTF. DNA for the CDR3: TGTGCCTGGAGTGACCCCAACAGGATCTATGGCTACACCTTC.

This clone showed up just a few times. Written as DNA, the CDR3 is TGTGCCAGCAGCCTCGGGACAGGGCGGGAGCAGTACTTC. Translation: CASSLGTGREQYF. This chain uses TRBV7-3 with TRBJ2-7; the match to TRBD1 covers 9 bases. Germline CDR1 reads SGHTA; CDR2 reads FQGTGA. V lost 5 bases, J lost 7 bases, and 6 bases stayed unmatched. The CDR3 is 13 residues long.